What follows are 8 T cell receptor beta chains derived from one specimen sequenced in a study of graft-versus-host responses after intestinal transplantation. The table came from immunoSEQ multiplex PCR; TCRdb's copy has only in-frame clones and leaves some out. The table includes some 87,000 clones, 90% to 95% detected once. These receptors have no known antigen. The source material was unstimulated CD8+ T cells sorted from spleen or lymph node cells, sampled before transplant. These receptors all stem from a human donor who was the organ donor for an intestinal transplant.

This chain connects TRBV7-8 to TRBJ2-5; D gene ambiguous. Per the germline V gene, CDR1 is SGHVS and CDR2 is FQNEAQ. The CDR3 contains 15 residues. Trimming took off 1 base at V and 5 bases at J, with 14 bases between the two ends. CDR3 nucleotides: TGTGCCAGCAGCTTAGTTCTGGTGGTTGAGGAGACCCAGTACTTC. Amino acids: CASSLVLVVEETQYF.

The chain has TRBV11-2 and TRBJ2-1; weak D call: TRBD2 (5 bases). V was clipped by 0 bases and J by 7 bases, with 10 bases between them. This CDR3 region has 14 residues. Germline V gene lookup returns CDR1 SGHAT and CDR2 FQNNGV. CDR3 amino acids: CASSLDHGGNEQFF. CDR3 bases: TGTGCCAGCAGCTTAGATCACGGCGGGAATGAGCAGTTCTTC.

This clone appeared once. The V call is TRBV27, the J call TRBJ2-3; 12 bases match TRBD2. CDR3 length: 16 amino acids. Germline trimming cut 0 bases from V and 3 bases from J; bases unmatched to any gene: 1. Germline CDR1 reads MNHEY; CDR2 reads SMNVEV (reference sequence). CDR3 DNA sequence: TGTGCCAGCAGTTTATCCGGGACTAGCGGGACAGATACGCAGTATTTT. Translated: CASSLSGTSGTDTQYF.

The chain uses TRBV4-1 and TRBJ2-1; 7 bases are a match to TRBD1. Germline-derived CDR1 and CDR2 are MGHRA and YSYEKL. J was trimmed by 5 bases and V by 4 bases; bases with no gene match: 5. The CDR3 totals 14 residues. This CDR3 is CASSRKTGNNEQFF. The DNA for the CDR3 is TGCGCCAGCAGCCGAAAGACAGGGAACAATGAGCAGTTCTTC.

The rearrangement joins TRBV27 to TRBJ2-1, with D possibly TRBD2 on 5 matching bases. Germline values: CDR1 MNHEY, CDR2 SMNVEV (reference sequence). Trimming cost V 5 bases and J 9 bases, with 11 bases left between them. CDR3 length: 12 residues. The CDR3 bases are TGTGCCAGCAGTATAATAGGGAGTGAGCAGTTCTTC. Amino acid sequence: CASSIIGSEQFF.

This clone was detected a few times. This chain connects TRBV7-3 to TRBJ2-1; 7 bases agree with TRBD2. Trimming removed 3 bases from V and 7 bases from J; junction bases left unmatched: 6. The V gene's germline CDR1 is SGHTA and CDR2 FQGTGA. The CDR3 consists of 14 residues. The CDR3 DNA sequence: TGTGCCAGCAGCTTCCTCGGGGGGTTAAATGAGCAGTTCTTC. This translates into CASSFLGGLNEQFF.

The V and J genes are TRBV19 and TRBJ2-7; no firm D call. The germline V and J ends were trimmed by 1 base and 0 bases, with 16 bases remaining between them. CDR1 and CDR2 (germline): LNHDA, SQIVND (reference sequence). The length of the CDR3 is 17 residues. CDR3 nucleotide sequence: TGTGCCAGTAGTATAGCGGTGCGCAGCGAGCTCTCCTACGAGCAGTACTTC. Encoded protein: CASSIAVRSELSYEQYF.

CDR3 residues: CASSRGGPQQETQYF. For the CDR3, the DNA is TGCGCCAGCAGCCGGGGAGGGCCCCAACAAGAGACCCAGTACTTC. The rearrangement links TRBV4-3 to TRBJ2-5, with 7 bases identical to TRBD2. The J segment lost 2 bases and the V segment lost 4 bases, leaving 7 bases of the junction unmatched. The V gene's germline CDR1 is LGHNA and CDR2 YSLEER. The CDR3 is 15 amino acids.